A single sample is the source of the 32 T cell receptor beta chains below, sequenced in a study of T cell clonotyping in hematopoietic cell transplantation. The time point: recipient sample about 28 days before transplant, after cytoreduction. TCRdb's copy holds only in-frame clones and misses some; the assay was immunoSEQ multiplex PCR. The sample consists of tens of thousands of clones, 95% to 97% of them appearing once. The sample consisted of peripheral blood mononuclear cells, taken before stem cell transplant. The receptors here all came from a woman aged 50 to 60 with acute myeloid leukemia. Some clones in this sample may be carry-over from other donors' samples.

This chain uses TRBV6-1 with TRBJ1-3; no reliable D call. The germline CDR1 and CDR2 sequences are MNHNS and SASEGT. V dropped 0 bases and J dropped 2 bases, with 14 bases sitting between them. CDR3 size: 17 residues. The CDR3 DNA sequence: TGTGCCAGCAGTGAAGCGGCGGCGGTCGGGGCTGGAAACACCATATATTTT. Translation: CASSEAAAVGAGNTIYF.

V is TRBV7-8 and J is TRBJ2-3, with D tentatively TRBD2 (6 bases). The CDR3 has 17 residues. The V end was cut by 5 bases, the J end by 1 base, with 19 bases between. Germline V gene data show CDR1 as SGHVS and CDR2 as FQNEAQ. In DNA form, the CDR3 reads TGTGCCAGCAGCCGTCCCATCGATAGCGGACGCACAGATACGCAGTATTTT. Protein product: CASSRPIDSGRTDTQYF.

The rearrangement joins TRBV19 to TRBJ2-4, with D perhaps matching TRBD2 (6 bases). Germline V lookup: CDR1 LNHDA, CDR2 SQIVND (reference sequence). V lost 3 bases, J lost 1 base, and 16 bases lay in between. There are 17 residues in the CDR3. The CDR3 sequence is CASSIRDSGGAKNIQYF. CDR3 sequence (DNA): TGTGCCAGTAGTATTAGGGATAGCGGAGGGGCCAAAAACATTCAGTACTTC.

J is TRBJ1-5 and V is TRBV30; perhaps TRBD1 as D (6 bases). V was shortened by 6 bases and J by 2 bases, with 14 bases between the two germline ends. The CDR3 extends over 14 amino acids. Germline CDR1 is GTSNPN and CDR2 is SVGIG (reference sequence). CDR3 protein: CACTVGAGNQPQHF. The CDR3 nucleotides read TGTGCCTGCACGGTGGGGGCCGGCAATCAGCCCCAGCATTTT.

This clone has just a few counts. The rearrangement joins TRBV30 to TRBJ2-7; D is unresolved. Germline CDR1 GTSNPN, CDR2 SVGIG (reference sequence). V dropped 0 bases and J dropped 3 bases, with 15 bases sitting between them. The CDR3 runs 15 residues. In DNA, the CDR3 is TGTGCCTGGAGTGTGGTCGGCACGAAACGCTACGAGCAGTACTTC. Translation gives CAWSVVGTKRYEQYF.

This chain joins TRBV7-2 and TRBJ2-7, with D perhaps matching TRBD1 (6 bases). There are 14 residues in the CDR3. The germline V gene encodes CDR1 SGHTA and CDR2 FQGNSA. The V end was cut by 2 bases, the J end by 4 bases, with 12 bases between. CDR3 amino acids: CASSLNGQTYEQYF. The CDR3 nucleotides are TGTGCCAGCAGCTTAAATGGACAGACGTACGAGCAGTACTTC.

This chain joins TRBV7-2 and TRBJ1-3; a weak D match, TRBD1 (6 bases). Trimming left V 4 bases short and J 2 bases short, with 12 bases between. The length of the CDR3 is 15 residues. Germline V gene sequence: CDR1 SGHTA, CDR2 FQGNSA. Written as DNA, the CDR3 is TGTGCCAGCAGCTCGGCCGCAGGGGCTGGAAACACCATATATTTT. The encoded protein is CASSSAAGAGNTIYF.

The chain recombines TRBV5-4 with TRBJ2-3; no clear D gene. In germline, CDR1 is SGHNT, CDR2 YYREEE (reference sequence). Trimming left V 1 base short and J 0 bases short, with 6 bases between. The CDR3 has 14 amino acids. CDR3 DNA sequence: TGTGCCAGCAGCTTGCTACAGAGCACAGATACGCAGTATTTT. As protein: CASSLLQSTDTQYF.

CDR3 loop: CASSLGTQGYEQYF. The CDR3 DNA follows: TGTGCCAGCAGTTTAGGGACCCAGGGTTACGAGCAGTACTTC. The V call is TRBV27, the J call TRBJ2-7; either TRBD1 or TRBD2 may supply D (5 bases each). The V end was cut by 2 bases, the J end by 4 bases, with 12 bases between. Germline CDR1 is MNHEY and CDR2 is SMNVEV (reference sequence). The CDR3 covers 14 residues.

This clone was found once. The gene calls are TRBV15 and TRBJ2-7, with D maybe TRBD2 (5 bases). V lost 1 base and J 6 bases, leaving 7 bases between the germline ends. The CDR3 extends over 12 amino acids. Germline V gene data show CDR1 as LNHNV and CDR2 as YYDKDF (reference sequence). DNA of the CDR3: TGTGCCACCAGCAGAGGAGGGTTCGAGCAGTACTTC. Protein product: CATSRGGFEQYF.

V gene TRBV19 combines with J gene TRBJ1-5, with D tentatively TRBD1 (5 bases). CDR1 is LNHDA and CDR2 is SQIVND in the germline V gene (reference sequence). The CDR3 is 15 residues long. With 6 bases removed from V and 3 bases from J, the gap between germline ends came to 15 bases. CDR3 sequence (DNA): TGTGCCAGTAGCCGCGGACATGACTACAATCAGCCCCAGCATTTT. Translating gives CASSRGHDYNQPQHF.

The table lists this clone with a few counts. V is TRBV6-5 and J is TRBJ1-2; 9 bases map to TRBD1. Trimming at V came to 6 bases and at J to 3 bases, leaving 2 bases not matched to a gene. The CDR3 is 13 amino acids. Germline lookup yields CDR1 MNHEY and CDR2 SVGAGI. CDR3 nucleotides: TGTGCCAGCAGAAGGGACAGGGACTATGGCTACACCTTC. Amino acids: CASRRDRDYGYTF.

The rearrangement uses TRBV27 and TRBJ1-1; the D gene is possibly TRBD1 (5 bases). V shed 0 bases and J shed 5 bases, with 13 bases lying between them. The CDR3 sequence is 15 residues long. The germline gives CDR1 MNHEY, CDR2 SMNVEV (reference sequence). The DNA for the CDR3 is TGTGCCAGCAGTTTATCCCCCCAGGGCTTGACTGAAGCTTTCTTT. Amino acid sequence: CASSLSPQGLTEAFF.

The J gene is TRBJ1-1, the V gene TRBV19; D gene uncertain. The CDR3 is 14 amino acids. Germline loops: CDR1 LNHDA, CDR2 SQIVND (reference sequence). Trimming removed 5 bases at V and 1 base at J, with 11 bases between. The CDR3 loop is CASSEGSKNTEAFF. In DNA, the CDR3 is TGTGCCAGTAGTGAAGGCAGCAAGAACACTGAAGCTTTCTTT.

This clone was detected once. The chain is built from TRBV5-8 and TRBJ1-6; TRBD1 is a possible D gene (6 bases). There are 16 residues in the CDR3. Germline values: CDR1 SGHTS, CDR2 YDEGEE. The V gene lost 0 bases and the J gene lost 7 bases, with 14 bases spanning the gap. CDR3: CASSLAFGGPNSPLHF. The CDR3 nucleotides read TGTGCCAGCAGCTTGGCGTTTGGGGGGCCGAATTCACCCCTCCACTTT.

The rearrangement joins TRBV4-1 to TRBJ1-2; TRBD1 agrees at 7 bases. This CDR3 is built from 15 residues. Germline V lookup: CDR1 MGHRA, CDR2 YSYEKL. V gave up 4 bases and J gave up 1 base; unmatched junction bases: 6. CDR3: CASSLGRGRNYGYTF. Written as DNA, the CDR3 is TGCGCCAGCAGCCTAGGTAGGGGGCGTAACTATGGCTACACCTTC.

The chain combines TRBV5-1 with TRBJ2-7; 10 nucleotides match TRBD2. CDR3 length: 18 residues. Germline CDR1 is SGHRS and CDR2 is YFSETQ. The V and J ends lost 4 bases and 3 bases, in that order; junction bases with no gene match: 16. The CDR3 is CASSPASGSRNRFYEQYF. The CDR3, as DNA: TGCGCCAGCAGCCCAGCTAGCGGGAGTCGAAACAGATTCTACGAGCAGTACTTC.

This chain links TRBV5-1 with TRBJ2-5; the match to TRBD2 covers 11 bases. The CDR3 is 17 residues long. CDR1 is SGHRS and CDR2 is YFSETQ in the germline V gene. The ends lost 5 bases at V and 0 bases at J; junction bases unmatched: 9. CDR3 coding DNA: TGCGCCAGCAGACAGGGGACTAGCGGATTCTACCAAGAGACCCAGTACTTC. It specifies CASRQGTSGFYQETQYF.

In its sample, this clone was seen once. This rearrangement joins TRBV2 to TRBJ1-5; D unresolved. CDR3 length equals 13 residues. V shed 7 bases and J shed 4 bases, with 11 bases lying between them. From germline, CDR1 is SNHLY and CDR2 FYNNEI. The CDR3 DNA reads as TGTGCCAGCACGGGTAATGTAAATCAGCCCCAGCATTTT. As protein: CASTGNVNQPQHF.

The CDR3 nucleotides read TGTGCCAGCAGCCACATCCTAAGATACGAGCAGTACTTC. Translating it yields CASSHILRYEQYF. The chain employs TRBV14 and TRBJ2-7; D call uncertain. The CDR3 extends over 13 amino acids. CDR1 and CDR2 (germline): SGHDN, FVKESK. V dropped 3 bases and J dropped 4 bases, with 10 bases sitting between them.

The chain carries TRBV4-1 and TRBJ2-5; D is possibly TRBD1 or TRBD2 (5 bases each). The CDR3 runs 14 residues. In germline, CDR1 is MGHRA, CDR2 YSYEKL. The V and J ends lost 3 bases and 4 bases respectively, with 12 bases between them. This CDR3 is CASSQSGPRETQYF. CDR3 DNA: TGCGCCAGCAGCCAGTCGGGACCAAGAGAGACCCAGTACTTC.

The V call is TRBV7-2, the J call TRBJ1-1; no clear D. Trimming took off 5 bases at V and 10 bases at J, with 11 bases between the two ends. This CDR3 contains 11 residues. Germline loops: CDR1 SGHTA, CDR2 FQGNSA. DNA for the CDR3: TGTGCCAGCAGCCTAAAGGGTGTAGCTTTCTTT. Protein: CASSLKGVAFF.

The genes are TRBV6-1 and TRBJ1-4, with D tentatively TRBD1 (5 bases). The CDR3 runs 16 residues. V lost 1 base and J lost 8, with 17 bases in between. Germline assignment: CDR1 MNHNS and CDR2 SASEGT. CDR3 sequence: CASSEGQGRVGEKLFF. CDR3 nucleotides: TGTGCCAGCAGTGAAGGGCAAGGCAGGGTCGGGGAAAAACTGTTTTTT.

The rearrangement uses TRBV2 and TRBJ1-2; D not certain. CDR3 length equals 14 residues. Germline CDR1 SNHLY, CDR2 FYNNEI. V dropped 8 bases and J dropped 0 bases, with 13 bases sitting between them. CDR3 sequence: CASVTRKSNYGYTF. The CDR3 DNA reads TGTGCCAGCGTGACAAGGAAATCTAACTATGGCTACACCTTC.

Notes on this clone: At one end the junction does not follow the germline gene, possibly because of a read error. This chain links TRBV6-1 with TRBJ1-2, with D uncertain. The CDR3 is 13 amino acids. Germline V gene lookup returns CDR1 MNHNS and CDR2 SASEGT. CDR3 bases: TGTGCCAGCAGTGAATCCCCCGGATTGTCTCCCGCCTTC. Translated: CASSESPGLSPAF.

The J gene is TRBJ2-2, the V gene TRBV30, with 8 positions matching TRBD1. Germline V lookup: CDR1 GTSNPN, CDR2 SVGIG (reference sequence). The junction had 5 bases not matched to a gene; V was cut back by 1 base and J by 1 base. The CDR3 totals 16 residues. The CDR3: CAWSAQGAGNTGELFF. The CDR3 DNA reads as TGTGCCTGGAGTGCCCAGGGGGCCGGGAACACCGGGGAGCTGTTTTTT.

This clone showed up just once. The CDR3 reads CASSSATSRRDEQFF. The CDR3 DNA sequence: TGTGCCAGCAGCTCCGCGACTAGTCGGAGGGATGAGCAGTTCTTC. This chain joins TRBV7-2 and TRBJ2-1, with D maybe TRBD2 (6 bases). Trimming took off 4 bases at V and 8 bases at J, with 18 bases between the two ends. Germline assignment: CDR1 SGHTA and CDR2 FQGNSA. The CDR3 spans 15 residues.

The CDR3 loop reads CASSQGAGGGSDTQYF. As DNA, the CDR3 is TGCGCCAGCAGCCAAGGAGCGGGAGGCGGTTCAGATACGCAGTATTTT. The genes are TRBV4-1 and TRBJ2-3, with 9 bases aligning to TRBD2. The length of the CDR3 is 16 residues. Looked up from germline, CDR1 is MGHRA and CDR2 is YSYEKL. V lost 1 base to trimming and J lost 4 bases; unmatched junction nucleotides: 6.

The CDR3 DNA reads TGTGCCAGCAGCCAGGAGTTAACAGGGCGCAATGAGCAGTTCTTC. Amino acids: CASSQELTGRNEQFF. The V and J genes are TRBV6-6 and TRBJ2-1; the D gene is possibly TRBD1 (6 bases). The CDR3 spans 15 residues. Germline V gene lookup returns CDR1 MNHNY and CDR2 SVGAGI (reference sequence). V was trimmed by 6 bases and J by 6 bases, leaving 18 bases between them.

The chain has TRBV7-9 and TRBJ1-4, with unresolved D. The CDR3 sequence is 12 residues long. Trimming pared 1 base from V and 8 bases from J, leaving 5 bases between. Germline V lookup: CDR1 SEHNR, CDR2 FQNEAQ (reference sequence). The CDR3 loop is CASSLVEEKLFF. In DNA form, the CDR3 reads TGTGCCAGCAGCTTAGTTGAAGAAAAACTGTTTTTT.

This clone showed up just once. The CDR3 is CSVEDAGGANVLTF. CDR3 coding DNA: TGCAGCGTTGAAGACGCGGGTGGGGCCAACGTCCTGACTTTC. The genes are TRBV29-1 and TRBJ2-6, with D maybe TRBD2 (5 bases). This CDR3 region has 14 residues. V shed 0 bases and J shed 3 bases, with 6 bases lying between them. CDR1 and CDR2 from the germline V gene are SQVTM and ANQGSEA.

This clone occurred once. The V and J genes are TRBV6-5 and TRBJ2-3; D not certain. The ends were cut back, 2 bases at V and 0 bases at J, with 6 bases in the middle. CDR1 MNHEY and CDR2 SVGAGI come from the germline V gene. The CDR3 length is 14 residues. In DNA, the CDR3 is TGTGCCAGCAGTTACGGCGGCAGCACAGATACGCAGTATTTT. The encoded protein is CASSYGGSTDTQYF.